Listed below are T cell receptor beta chains from one sample, sequenced in a study of post-analysis software for immune sequencing data. From the PCR reads, TCRdb called clonotypes with MiXCR, one entry per CDR3 protein. The table includes about 200,000 distinct CDR3 sequences, 25% to 35% detected once. The sample consisted of blood. These receptors originate from a girl aged 2-17 years with multiple sclerosis. The CDR3 runs from the conserved cysteine through the conserved F or W. The D gene is left open where the match is weak. Expanded clones are given a class, and other clones once, few, many or no size at all.

V,D,J,length,size,CDR3,DNA
TRBV6-5,TRBD1,TRBJ1-2,15,many,CASSPTGRVNYGYTF,TGTGCCAGCAGCCCGACAGGGCGTGTTAACTATGGCTACACCTTC
TRBV2,NA,TRBJ2-5,15,many,CASSEGAGVGETQYF,TGTGCCAGCAGTGAGGGGGCGGGAGTCGGGGAGACCCAGTACTTC
TRBV5-1,TRBD2,TRBJ2-1,18,NA,CASSSGLAPADSYNEQFF,TGCGCCAGCAGCTCGGGACTAGCGCCCGCCGACTCCTACAATGAGCAGTTCTTC
TRBV7-2,NA,TRBJ2-7,14,NA,CASSFGSSSYERYF,TGTGCCAGCAGCTTTGGGTCGAGCTCCTACGAGCGGTACTTC
TRBV5-4,TRBD2,TRBJ2-1,15,NA,CASSWGLAGSNEQFF,TGTGCCAGCAGCTGGGGACTAGCGGGAAGCAATGAGCAGTTCTTC
TRBV20-1,TRBD2,TRBJ2-3,13,many,CSATGGIKDTQYF,TGCAGTGCCACGGGGGGGATTAAAGATACGCAGTATTTT
TRBV5-1,TRBD1,TRBJ2-1,17,NA,CASSYYRGPSSYNEQFF,TGCGCCAGCAGCTACTACAGGGGACCTAGCTCCTACAATGAGCAGTTCTTC
TRBV7-9,TRBD1,TRBJ1-4,15,few,CASSLKGQENEKLFF,TGTGCCAGCAGCTTAAAAGGACAGGAAAATGAAAAACTGTTTTTT
TRBV5-1,NA,TRBJ2-7,15,NA,CASSLVTPGYNEQYF,TGCGCCAGCAGCCTAGTCACCCCGGGCTACAATGAGCAGTACTTC
TRBV2,TRBD1,TRBJ1-2,14,few,CASTKGQAEYGYTF,TGTGCCAGCACCAAAGGACAGGCCGAGTATGGCTACACCTTC
TRBV20-1,NA,TRBJ2-7,12,many,CSASGVSYEQYF,TGCAGTGCTAGTGGTGTCTCCTACGAGCAGTACTTC